This T cell receptor (beta chain) originates from a study of early T cells in non-severe SARS-CoV-2 infection. About the research overall: Sequencing of unsorted whole blood was done on bulk RNA, leaving chains unpaired.

Individual cDNA molecules were tagged with unique molecular identifiers. TCRdb re-analysed the 5' RACE reads in MiXCR, keeping a single row per CDR3 protein. The sample lists some 20,000 distinct CDR3 sequences, approximately 5.4% occurring once. Germline assignment: CDR1 SGHTA and CDR2 FQGNSA. The CDR3 length is 15 residues. The V end was cut by 1 base, the J end by 2 bases, with 11 bases between. Study observations and caveats: Using VDJdb, the matching emphasized anti-spike CD8 responses while missing private and CD4 specificities.

This clonotype showed up many times. The target antigen is unknown. This receptor was identified in an adult who was a healthcare worker with PCR-confirmed SARS-CoV-2 infection or an uninfected control (not recorded which). Specimen: whole blood. The chain carries TRBV7-2 and TRBJ2-5; D possibly corresponds to TRBD1 (5 bases). CDR3 coding DNA: TGTGCCAGCAGCTTAGGTCCCAACAGGCAAGAGACCCAGTACTTC. Translation: CASSLGPNRQETQYF. Combining the CDR3 with reference TRBV7-2 and TRBJ2-5 gives the whole variable domain GAGVSQSPSNKVTEKGKDVELRCDPISGHTALYWYRQSLGQGLEFLIYFQGNSAPDKSGLPSDRFSAERTGGSVSTLTIQRTQQEDSAVYLCASSLGPNRQETQYFGPGTRLLVL.